These T cell receptor beta chains were read from a single sample in a study of blood T cells in healthy people across ages. TCRdb reprocessed the 5' RACE reads via MiXCR and lists one record per CDR3 protein. Of hundreds of thousands of distinct CDR3 sequences in the sample, 58% were seen once. Sequenced input: blood. Source of these receptors: a man aged 25 to 40 in good health. Both conserved end residues are part of each CDR3. A D gene is named only where the DNA matches it firmly. Clone size is given for some rows only: seen once, a few or many times, or a class if the clone is expanded.

d_call	j_call	v_call	cdr3_length	clone_size	cdr3_nt	cdr3_aa
.	TRBJ1-1	TRBV27	14	.	TGTGCCAGCAGGATGGACAGTGGGGGTACTGAAGCTTTCTTT	CASRMDSGGTEAFF
.	TRBJ2-1	TRBV12-3/TRBV12-4	17	.	TGTGCCAGCACCCCAATCCCCGGGACCACCAGGATCAATGAGCAGTTCTTC	CASTPIPGTTRINEQFF
.	TRBJ1-2	TRBV2	12	.	TGTGCCAGCAGTGAAAAGGGGGGGGGCTACACCTTC	CASSEKGGGYTF
TRBD2	TRBJ2-3	TRBV4-2	19	.	TGTGCCAGCAGCCAAGATCAGACTAGCGGGGGGGTAGGTCCTGATACGCAGTATTTT	CASSQDQTSGGVGPDTQYF
.	TRBJ2-3	TRBV28	14	.	TGTGCCAGCAGCCCGCCACAAGGCACAGATACGCAGTATTTT	CASSPPQGTDTQYF
TRBD1	TRBJ2-6	TRBV10-3	17	.	TGTGCCATCAGACGACAGGGGGCGAGCACTGGGGCCAACGTCCTGACTTTC	CAIRRQGASTGANVLTF
TRBD2	TRBJ2-3	TRBV3-1	13	.	TGTGCCAGCAGCCCCCTTAGCGGGGGTACGCAGTATTTT	CASSPLSGGTQYF
.	TRBJ2-4	TRBV29-1	13	few	TGCAGCGTTGTTGGCGGGCTCCTATCGGGGCAGTACTTC	CSVVGGLLSGQYF
.	TRBJ2-7	TRBV28	11	.	TGTGCCAGCGTCCAGGGGTACGAGCAGTACTTC	CASVQGYEQYF
.	TRBJ2-7	TRBV7-2	15	.	TGTGCCAGCAGCTTAAGAGGGGGGAGAGAGTACGAGCAGTACTTC	CASSLRGGREYEQYF
TRBD2	TRBJ2-3	TRBV4-2	16	.	TGTGCCAGCAGCCAAGAAAGTAGCGGGAGAGGATATACGCAGTATTTT	CASSQESSGRGYTQYF
.	TRBJ2-3	TRBV7-3	14	.	TGTGCCAGCAGCCCGACGGTAGCGACAGATACGCAGTATTTT	CASSPTVATDTQYF
TRBD2	TRBJ2-1	TRBV7-2	16	few	TGTGCCAGCAGCTTAGCGGGCGGGAGGGGATACAATGAGCAGTTCTTC	CASSLAGGRGYNEQFF
TRBD1	TRBJ2-1	TRBV4-3	14	.	TGCGCCAGCAGCCAAGGGACAGGGGGTTATGAGCAGTTCTTC	CASSQGTGGYEQFF
TRBD2	TRBJ2-7	TRBV20-1	16	.	TGCAGTGCTAGAGATCTAACTAGCGGGGGGTTAAGCGAGCAGTACTTC	CSARDLTSGGLSEQYF
TRBD2	TRBJ2-7	TRBV27	16	.	TGTGCCAGCAGTTATTTATCGGGGGGACGACCCTACGAGCAGTACTTC	CASSYLSGGRPYEQYF
.	TRBJ1-4	TRBV20-1	15	.	TGCAGTGCTAGAGATACCCAGTCAACTAATGAAAAACTGTTTTTT	CSARDTQSTNEKLFF
TRBD2	TRBJ2-1	TRBV20-1	15	.	TGCAGTGCTTCCATACTAGCGGGAGGCCAAAATGAGCAGTTCTTC	CSASILAGGQNEQFF
TRBD1	TRBJ1-4	TRBV12-3/TRBV12-4	15	.	TGTGCCAGCAGAATAACAGGGGCAAAATATGAAAAACTGTTTTTT	CASRITGAKYEKLFF
TRBD1	TRBJ1-1	TRBV10-3	13	few	TGTGCCATCAGGCCGGGACAGGGGCGTGAAGCTTTCTTT	CAIRPGQGREAFF
.	TRBJ2-7	TRBV5-1	13	.	TGCGCCAGCAGAGGGGTAAGCTCCTACGAGCAGTACTTC	CASRGVSSYEQYF
.	TRBJ2-6	TRBV9	16	.	TGTGCCAGCAGCGTAGACTTCTACTCTGGGGCCAACGTCCTGACTTTC	CASSVDFYSGANVLTF
TRBD1	TRBJ1-6	TRBV30	13	.	TGTGCCTGGACCGACAGGGGAAATTCACCCCTCCACTTT	CAWTDRGNSPLHF
.	TRBJ2-6	TRBV6-1	15	.	TGTGCCAGCAGTGAGTACTCTTCGGGGGCCAACGTCCTGACTTTC	CASSEYSSGANVLTF
TRBD2	TRBJ2-7	TRBV7-2	16	.	TGTGCCAGCAGCTTAGCGAGAAGAGGGGACTACTACGAGCAGTACTTC	CASSLARRGDYYEQYF
.	TRBJ1-4	TRBV6-1	17	.	TGTGCCAGCATCGTCGAGAGGTCGGGGCAGCATAATGAAAAACTGTTTTTT	CASIVERSGQHNEKLFF
.	TRBJ1-2	TRBV7-9	13	.	TGTGCCAGCGACAGGAGGGATGGATATGGCTACACCTTC	CASDRRDGYGYTF
.	TRBJ2-5	TRBV13	16	.	TGTGCCAGCAGCCTAGGGACTGGCGGGAACGGGGAGACCCAGTACTTC	CASSLGTGGNGETQYF
.	TRBJ1-2	TRBV2	12	.	TGTGCCAGCAGGACAGAGAACTATGGCTACACCTTC	CASRTENYGYTF
TRBD1	TRBJ1-2	TRBV2	16	few	TGTGCCAGCAGACCGGGACAGGGGATTGACAACTATGGCTACACCTTC	CASRPGQGIDNYGYTF
.	TRBJ2-7	TRBV20-1	15	.	TGCAGTGCTAGGCTATACAGGGCCAATTCCTACGAGCAGTACTTC	CSARLYRANSYEQYF
TRBD1	TRBJ2-6	TRBV7-9	20	few	TGTGCCAGCAGCTCTATGCGAGGGACAGGGGATTCTTCTGGGGCCAACGTCCTGACTTTC	CASSSMRGTGDSSGANVLTF
.	TRBJ2-7	TRBV20-1	10	few	TGCAGTGCAAATTACAATGAGCAGTACTTC	CSANYNEQYF
.	TRBJ2-5	TRBV7-2	18	.	TGTGCCAGCAGCTTAGGGGGTAGTGTGCCGGGACACCAAGAGACCCAGTACTTC	CASSLGGSVPGHQETQYF
.	TRBJ1-2	TRBV10-3	11	.	TGTGCCATCAGTTGGACAGACGGCTACACCTTC	CAISWTDGYTF
.	TRBJ2-1	TRBV6-5	18	.	TGTGCCAGCAGTTACTCGGGGCAACATTGGGCAGGGATAAATGAGCAGTTCTTC	CASSYSGQHWAGINEQFF
.	TRBJ2-3	TRBV7-9	16	.	TGTGCCAGCAGCTTAGCGGCGGAGGGGACCACAGATACGCAGTATTTT	CASSLAAEGTTDTQYF
.	TRBJ1-2	TRBV3-1	15	.	TGTGCCAGCAGCCAAGGTCCCTCAGAATCCTATGGCTACACCTTC	CASSQGPSESYGYTF
TRBD2	TRBJ2-5	TRBV20-1	17	.	TGCAGTGCTAGAGATTTTCGGGCTAGCGGGAGGGTTAAGACCCAGTACTTC	CSARDFRASGRVKTQYF
.	TRBJ1-2	TRBV20-1	12	few	TGCAGTGCTCCTCGACAGTCTAGCGGCTACACCTTC	CSAPRQSSGYTF
TRBD1	TRBJ2-3	TRBV7-2	14	.	TGTGCCAGCGGAAAGACAGGGGGCACAGATACGCAGTATTTT	CASGKTGGTDTQYF
.	TRBJ1-1	TRBV6-6	16	few	TGTGCCAGCAGTGCGGACCTACAGTGGTTCGACACTGAAGCTTTCTTT	CASSADLQWFDTEAFF
.	TRBJ2-5	TRBV28	15	.	TGTGCCAGCAGTTCCCTCTTACGGGACCAAGAGACCCAGTACTTC	CASSSLLRDQETQYF
TRBD2	TRBJ2-1	TRBV7-2	15	few	TGTGCCAGCAGCTTATTTGGGACTAGCGTCAATGAGCAGTTCTTC	CASSLFGTSVNEQFF
.	TRBJ2-3	TRBV5-1	15	many	TGCGCCAGCAGCTTGGATGGGGACGGCACAGATACGCAGTATTTT	CASSLDGDGTDTQYF
.	TRBJ2-3	TRBV6-1	14	.	TGTGCCAGCAGTGAACTTACAGGACCAGATACGCAGTATTTT	CASSELTGPDTQYF
TRBD2	TRBJ2-1	TRBV10-3	17	.	TGTGCCATCAGTGAGTCGAGCGGCGGGAGGGCCCACAATGAGCAGTTCTTC	CAISESSGGRAHNEQFF